This T cell receptor (beta chain) is from a study of regulatory T cells in long-lasting Graves disease. Building the TCR beta libraries relied on iRepertoire HTBI primers, and CDR3 regions underwent Arm-PCR. TCRdb called the multiplex PCR reads again in MiXCR, with one record for every CDR3 protein. The table shows 400,000 to 650,000 distinct CDR3 sequences, with 15% to 20% occurring only once. Time point specified: newly diagnosed GD, antithyroid drugs for less than 3 months. The TCR library was made from RNA extracted from PBMCs. The CDR3 extends over 14 amino acids. With 0 bases removed from V and 2 bases from J, the gap between germline ends came to 8 bases. The germline CDR1 and CDR2 sequences are DFQATT and SNEGSKA (reference sequence). This clonotype was seen at least ten times. The same sample was also used in a study of T cells in Graves' hyperthyroidism and ophthalmopathy.

The J gene is TRBJ1-5, the V gene TRBV20-1; a possible D gene is TRBD1 (6 bases). This specimen was peripheral blood mononuclear cells (PBMCs), taken at new diagnosis, from a patient treated with antithyroid drugs. This clonotype was obtained from a woman aged 35-65 years with Graves disease. CDR3 sequence (DNA): TGCAGTGCTAGAGATTACAGGGGCAATCAGCCCCAGCATTTT. Encoded protein: CSARDYRGNQPQHF.